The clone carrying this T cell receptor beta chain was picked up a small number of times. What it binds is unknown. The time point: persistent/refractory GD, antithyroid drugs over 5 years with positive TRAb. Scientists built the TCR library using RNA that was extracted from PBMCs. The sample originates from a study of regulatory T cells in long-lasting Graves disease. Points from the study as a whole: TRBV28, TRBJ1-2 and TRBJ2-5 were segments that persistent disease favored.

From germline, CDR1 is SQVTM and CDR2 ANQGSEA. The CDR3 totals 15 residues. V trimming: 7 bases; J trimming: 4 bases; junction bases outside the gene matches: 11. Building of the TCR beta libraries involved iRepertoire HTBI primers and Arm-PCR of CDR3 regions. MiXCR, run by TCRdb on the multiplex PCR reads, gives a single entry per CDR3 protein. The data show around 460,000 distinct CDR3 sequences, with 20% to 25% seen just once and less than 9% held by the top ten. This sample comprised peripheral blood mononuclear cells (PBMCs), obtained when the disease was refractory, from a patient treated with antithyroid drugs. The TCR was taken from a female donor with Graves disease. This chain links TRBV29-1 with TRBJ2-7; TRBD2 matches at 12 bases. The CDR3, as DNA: TGCAGCGCTTCGATGACTAGCGGGGGTAAATACGAGCAGTACTTC. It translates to CSASMTSGGKYEQYF.